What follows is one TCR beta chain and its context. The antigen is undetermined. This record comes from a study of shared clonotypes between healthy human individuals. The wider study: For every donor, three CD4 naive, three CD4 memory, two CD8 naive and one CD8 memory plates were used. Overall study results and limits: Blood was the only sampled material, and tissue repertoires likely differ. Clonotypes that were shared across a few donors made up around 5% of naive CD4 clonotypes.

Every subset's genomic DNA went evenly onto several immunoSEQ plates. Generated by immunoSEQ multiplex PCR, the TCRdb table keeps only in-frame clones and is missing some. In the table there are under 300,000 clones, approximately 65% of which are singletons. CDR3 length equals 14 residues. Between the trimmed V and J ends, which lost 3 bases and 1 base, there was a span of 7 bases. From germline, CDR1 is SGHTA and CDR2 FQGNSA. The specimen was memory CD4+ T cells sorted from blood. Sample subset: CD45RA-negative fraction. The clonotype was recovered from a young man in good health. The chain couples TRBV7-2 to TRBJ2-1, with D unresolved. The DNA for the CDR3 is TGTGCCAGCAGCTTTGGGCCTTCCTACAATGAGCAGTTCTTC. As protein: CASSFGPSYNEQFF.